Listed here are 25 T cell receptor beta chains from one sample, sequenced in a study of blood T cells in healthy people across ages (dated by TCRdb to the mid-2010s). To prepare the library, 5' RACE was applied. Sequencing relied on an Illumina HiSeq 2500. A second PCR of about 6 to 12 cycles was performed with a sample-barcoded 5' primer and a J-beta primer mix. TCRdb reran the public reads through fastp at Q25 and MiXCR, keeping productive beta chains. Rows merge per CDR3 protein into single entries with the most common DNA and genes. In all, the sample holds 1.5 million to 2 million distinct CDR3 sequences, and over 25% of those were seen once. 7.7% of the sample rests with the top ten. The sequencing input was blood. These receptors were taken from a woman aged 25 to 39 in good health.

The chain is built from TRBV20-1 and TRBJ1-6; no firm D call. In germline, CDR1 is DFQATT, CDR2 SNEGSKA (reference sequence). The CDR3 loop spans 14 amino acids. Trimming removed 6 bases from V and 7 bases from J, with 16 bases in between. CDR3 sequence (DNA): TGCAGTGCCACAAGTCAAGTTAGGAATTCACCCCTCCACTTT. This encodes CSATSQVRNSPLHF.

This clonotype has just a few counts. V is TRBV10-1 and J is TRBJ2-1; 9 bases align to TRBD2. CDR1 is WNHNN, CDR2 SYGVQD, per germline (reference sequence). V trimming: 4 bases; J trimming: 8 bases; junction bases outside the gene matches: 9. CDR3 length equals 15 residues. The CDR3 reads CASSVSSGMTDEQFF. Here the CDR3 DNA reads TGCGCCAGCAGTGTGTCTAGCGGGATGACCGATGAGCAGTTCTTC.

A word on this clonotype: A single base separates this from a much larger clone, so it may be a read error. The V gene is TRBV29-1, the J gene TRBJ2-7; weak D call: TRBD1 (6 bases). Trimming left V 6 bases short and J 3 bases short, with 15 bases between. CDR1 is SQVTM, CDR2 ANQGSEA, per germline. The CDR3 loop spans 13 amino acids. CDR3 in amino acids: CSVASTGIYEQYF. As DNA, the CDR3 is TGCAGCGTCGCCTCCACAGGGATCTACGAGCAGTACTTC.

This CDR3 is CASSLALAGGLYEQFF. The CDR3 DNA reads as TGCGCCAGCAGCTTGGCCCTAGCGGGGGGGCTTTATGAGCAGTTCTTC. The chain combines TRBV5-1 with TRBJ2-1; 12 bases line up with TRBD2. Germline V gene lookup returns CDR1 SGHRS and CDR2 YFSETQ. The V and J ends lost 0 bases and 8 bases, in that order; junction bases with no gene match: 6. The CDR3 runs 16 residues.

On this clonotype: This may be a read error: a much more frequent sequence differs by one nucleotide. The J gene is TRBJ2-3, the V gene TRBV6-5; D is perhaps TRBD1 (5 bases). Germline CDR1 MNHEY, CDR2 SVGAGI. CDR3 length: 17 residues. V was cut by 2 bases and J by 0 bases, with 15 bases left in between. The CDR3 nucleotides are TGTGCCAGCAGTTACATAGGCTCAGGGTCTAGCACAGATACGCAGTATTTT. Protein: CASSYIGSGSSTDTQYF.

In this sample, this clonotype turned up many times. V is TRBV5-1 and J is TRBJ2-7, with TRBD2 as a possible D gene (6 bases). CDR3 length: 15 amino acids. CDR1 is SGHRS and CDR2 is YFSETQ in the germline V gene. V gave up 5 bases and J gave up 2 bases, with 17 bases separating them. The CDR3 loop is CASRPRLVNTYEQYF. DNA for the CDR3: TGCGCCAGCAGACCGAGACTAGTGAACACCTACGAGCAGTACTTC. Full variable domain (outside the CDR3, taken from reference TRBV5-1 and TRBJ2-7): KAGVTQTPRYLIKTRGQQVTLSCSPISGHRSVSWYQQTPGQGLQFLFEYFSETQRNKGNFPGRFSGRQFSNSRSEMNVSTLELGDSALYLCASRPRLVNTYEQYFGPGTRLTVT.

Note on this clonotype: One junction end disagrees with the germline gene, perhaps due to a read error. This chain links TRBV3-1 with TRBJ2-6; 14 positions match TRBD2. This CDR3 contains 19 residues. From germline, CDR1 is LGHDT and CDR2 YNNKEL (reference sequence). For the CDR3, the DNA is TGTGCCAGCAGCCCAATGGGAGGACTAGCGGGAGGTGGGGCCAACGTCCGGACTTTC. Protein sequence: CASSPMGGLAGGGANVRTF.

The chain couples TRBV5-1 to TRBJ2-2, with 7 bases lining up with TRBD2. Germline trimming cut 4 bases from V and 2 bases from J; bases unmatched to any gene: 8. CDR3 size: 16 residues. The germline CDR1 and CDR2 sequences are SGHRS and YFSETQ. CDR3 in DNA: TGCGCCAGCAGCGTAGTGGCGGGGGTCAACACCGGGGAGCTGTTTTTT. Translating gives CASSVVAGVNTGELFF.

This clonotype was seen a single time. The genes are TRBV19 and TRBJ2-6; 8 nucleotides line up with TRBD1. Unmatched junction bases numbered 16, after V lost 7 bases and J lost 2 bases. Germline CDR1 is LNHDA and CDR2 is SQIVND (reference sequence). CDR3 length: 19 amino acids. The CDR3 spells CASTRTSTGAIAGANVLTF. CDR3 sequence (DNA): TGTGCCAGTACAAGGACTTCGACAGGGGCGATCGCTGGGGCCAACGTCCTGACTTTC.

The chain is built from TRBV12-5 and TRBJ1-2, with D perhaps TRBD1 (6 bases). Between the trimmed V and J ends, which lost 1 base and 8 bases, there was a span of 17 bases. The CDR3 covers 15 residues. Germline CDR1 is LGHNT and CDR2 is FRNRAP. The CDR3 nucleotides read TGTGCTAGTGGTTTGGGCGTTGGGGGGGCGCGGGGCTACACCTTC. It translates to CASGLGVGGARGYTF.

The V gene is TRBV14, the J gene TRBJ2-1, with D uncertain. The germline V gene encodes CDR1 SGHDN and CDR2 FVKESK. V was cut by 6 bases and J by 11 bases, with 11 bases left in between. There are 11 residues in the CDR3. The CDR3 reads CASSQSRQQFF. CDR3 nucleotides: TGTGCCAGCAGTCAGAGTCGCCAGCAGTTCTTC.

This clonotype appeared many times. The chain carries TRBV6-6 and TRBJ2-7; TRBD2 matches 8 bases. This CDR3 is 16 amino acids long. The V and J ends lost 6 bases and 5 bases, in that order; junction bases with no gene match: 15. The germline CDR1 and CDR2 sequences are MNHNY and SVGAGI (reference sequence). CDR3 sequence: CASSPPGGAGGNEQYF. The CDR3 bases are TGTGCCAGCAGCCCCCCGGGGGGGGCCGGGGGGAACGAGCAGTACTTC.

This clonotype was recorded many times. This chain connects TRBV20-1 to TRBJ2-5; no clear D. Germline V gives CDR1 DFQATT, CDR2 SNEGSKA (reference sequence). Trimming removed 4 bases from V and 0 bases from J, with 6 bases in between. This CDR3 spans 12 amino acids. DNA of the CDR3: TGCAGTGCTAAACCCTACCAAGAGACCCAGTACTTC. It translates to CSAKPYQETQYF.

Notes on this clonotype: The CDR3 carries no conserved terminal phenylalanine or tryptophan, so it likely arises from a read error. V usage is TRBV5-4 and J usage is TRBJ1-1; D is unclear. The CDR3 has 15 residues. V lost 0 bases to trimming and J lost 1 base, with 10 bases between them. The germline V gene has CDR1 SGHNT and CDR2 YYREEE (reference sequence). CDR3 in amino acids: CASSLAGGQNTEAFI. The CDR3 nucleotides read TGTGCCAGCAGCTTGGCTGGAGGGCAGAACACTGAAGCTTTCATT.

The V and J genes are TRBV18 and TRBJ2-2; D call uncertain. V shed 4 bases and J shed 4 bases, with 13 bases lying between them. The V gene's germline CDR1 is KGHSH and CDR2 LQKENI. CDR3 length equals 15 residues. CDR3 DNA: TGTGCCAGCTCACTGAGCCCTGGGGTCACCGGGGAGCTGTTTTTT. Amino acid sequence: CASSLSPGVTGELFF.

V and J are TRBV20-1 and TRBJ2-1; 9 bases fit TRBD2. Per germline, CDR1 DFQATT and CDR2 SNEGSKA (reference sequence). With V trimmed by 8 bases and J by 8 bases, 16 bases remained unmatched. The CDR3 spans 15 residues. DNA for the CDR3: TGCAGTTACTCTCCGGGACTAGCCCTTAGCGATGAGCAGTTCTTC. Translated, it gives CSYSPGLALSDEQFF.

This clonotype has at least ten counts. The chain employs TRBV7-2 and TRBJ2-4, with D possibly being TRBD1 (6 bases). V lost 1 base and J lost 7, with 17 bases in between. Germline loops: CDR1 SGHTA, CDR2 FQGNSA. The CDR3 length is 16 residues. The CDR3 bases are TGTGCCAGCAGCTTAGAAACAGGGCTAAGGGCGAACATTCAGTACTTC. It codes for CASSLETGLRANIQYF.

DNA for the CDR3: TGCGCCAGCAGCCACGCCCCAGGGGAATTTGATCAGCCCCAGCATTTT. Its protein product is CASSHAPGEFDQPQHF. The V gene is TRBV4-1, the J gene TRBJ1-5; D might be TRBD1 (6 bases). The CDR3 length is 16 residues. V was trimmed by 3 bases and J by 5 bases, leaving 17 bases between them. Germline V lookup: CDR1 MGHRA, CDR2 YSYEKL.

The rearrangement joins TRBV2 to TRBJ2-1; 13 positions match TRBD2. The junction had 9 bases not matched to a gene; V was cut back by 6 bases and J by 10 bases. There are 15 residues in the CDR3. Germline V CDR1 and CDR2: SNHLY, FYNNEI. CDR3 sequence (DNA): TGTGCCAGCAGCGAACGGACTAGCGGGAGCGGGGAGCAGTTCTTC. Amino acid sequence: CASSERTSGSGEQFF.

This clonotype was seen ten or more times. The chain links TRBV29-1 to TRBJ2-7; D is unclear. The CDR3 totals 12 residues. Germline lookup yields CDR1 SQVTM and CDR2 ANQGSEA. V was cut by 4 bases and J by 0 bases, with 7 bases left in between. The CDR3 DNA reads as TGCAGCGTTGTTCCCAGCTCCTACGAGCAGTACTTC. Protein product: CSVVPSSYEQYF.

This clonotype was picked up many times. The CDR3 DNA is TGTGCCAGCAGCTTAAGTGTCTCGCGGGGGTCCTACAATGAGCAGTTCTTC. This encodes CASSLSVSRGSYNEQFF. The rearrangement joins TRBV7-3 to TRBJ2-1, with TRBD2 identical over 7 bases. The CDR3 length is 17 residues. Germline V gene sequence: CDR1 SGHTA, CDR2 FQGTGA. The trim removed 1 base at V and 1 base at J, leaving 7 bases unmatched.

This clonotype has ten or more counts. This sequence joins TRBV12-3 or TRBV12-4 and TRBJ2-6; TRBD2 matches at 7 bases. With 5 bases clipped from V and 3 bases from J, the junction kept 1 base outside the gene matches. This CDR3 spans 14 amino acids. CDR3 residues: CASSPGGGANVLTF. CDR3 in DNA: TGTGCCAGCAGTCCGGGGGGTGGGGCCAACGTCCTGACTTTC.

The chain is built from TRBV27 and TRBJ2-1; D is uncertain. V was trimmed by 5 bases and J by 0 bases, leaving 11 bases between them. The CDR3 runs 15 residues. Germline-derived CDR1 and CDR2 are MNHEY and SMNVEV (reference sequence). In DNA form, the CDR3 reads TGTGCCAGCAGTCCACTGACCAGCTCCTACAATGAGCAGTTCTTC. This gives the protein CASSPLTSSYNEQFF.

This chain connects TRBV5-1 to TRBJ2-1; D remains unclear. The germline gives CDR1 SGHRS, CDR2 YFSETQ. The CDR3 spans 14 residues. V lost 0 bases to trimming and J lost 6 bases, with 10 bases between them. In nucleotides, the CDR3 is TGCGCCAGCAGCTTGGTCCGTCCTGCCAATGAGCAGTTCTTC. Translation gives CASSLVRPANEQFF.

CDR3 DNA sequence: TGCAGTGCCGGGACAGGGGGCGATCAGCCCCAGCATTTT. It yields the protein CSAGTGGDQPQHF. This sequence joins TRBV20-1 and TRBJ1-5, with TRBD1 matching 12 bases. The junction had 2 bases not matched to a gene; V was cut back by 6 bases and J by 5 bases. The V gene's germline CDR1 is DFQATT and CDR2 SNEGSKA (reference sequence). The CDR3 spans 13 residues.